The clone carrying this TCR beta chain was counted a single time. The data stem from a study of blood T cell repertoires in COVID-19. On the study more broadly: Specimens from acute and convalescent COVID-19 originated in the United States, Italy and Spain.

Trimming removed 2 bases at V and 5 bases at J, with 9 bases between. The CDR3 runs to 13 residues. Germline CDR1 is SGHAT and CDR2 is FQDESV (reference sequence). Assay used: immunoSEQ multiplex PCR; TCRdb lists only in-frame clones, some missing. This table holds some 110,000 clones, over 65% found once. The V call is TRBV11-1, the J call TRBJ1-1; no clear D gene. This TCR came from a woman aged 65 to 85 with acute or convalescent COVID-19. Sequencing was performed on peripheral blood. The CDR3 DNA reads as TGTGCCAGCAGCTTAAAGGTCGGGACTGAAGCTTTCTTT. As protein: CASSLKVGTEAFF.